This T cell receptor beta chain was retrieved from a study of shared clonotypes between healthy human individuals. Donors comprised healthy HIV-negative adults lacking recent acute infections or vaccinations. This clone has a handful of counts. A read error may be the cause here, since a much bigger clone is one base away. CDR3 length equals 16 residues. Germline V gives CDR1 SGHRS, CDR2 YFSETQ. Trimming pared 0 bases from V and 4 bases from J, leaving 15 bases between. Here immunoSEQ multiplex PCR was the method, and the copy in TCRdb shows in-frame clones only, minus some. The sample lists roughly 500,000 clones, about 85% occurring once.

This receptor was taken from a woman between 40 and 55 years old in good health. Some clones in this sample may be carry-over from other donors' samples. The rearrangement links TRBV5-1 to TRBJ2-3; D is uncertain. Sequencing was done on a sample of PBMCs. CDR3 residues: CASSLVGARSADTQYF. In nucleotides, the CDR3 is TGCGCCAGCAGCTTGGTAGGAGCTCGGAGCGCAGATACGCAGTATTTT.